This entry features one TCR beta chain sequence. PCR was performed using 60 Vbeta and 13 Jbeta primers. Libraries were prepared by immunoSEQ multiplex PCR; TCRdb keeps only in-frame clonotypes and omits some of them. This sample has 150,000 or so clones, with 70% to 80% found just once. The record originates from a study of cytomegalovirus exposure and HLA in healthy donors. The sequence was collected from a man aged 35 to 55 in good health and CMV-seronegative. Sample: PBMCs.

The CDR3 DNA is TGTGCCAGCAGCAAACCCCGGCCCCAGCATTTT. Encoded protein: CASSKPRPQHF. This rearrangement joins TRBV21-1 to TRBJ1-5. TRBV21-1 constitutes a pseudogene. This CDR3 comprises 11 residues.